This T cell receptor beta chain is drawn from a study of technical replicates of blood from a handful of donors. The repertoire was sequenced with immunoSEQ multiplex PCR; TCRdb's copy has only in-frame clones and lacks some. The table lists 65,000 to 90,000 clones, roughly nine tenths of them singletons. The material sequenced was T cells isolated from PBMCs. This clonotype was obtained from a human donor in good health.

The CDR3 sequence is CASSQDHLRGDGYTF. CDR3 bases: TGTGCCAGCAGCCAAGATCATCTCCGCGGAGATGGCTACACCTTC. This rearrangement joins TRBV4-2 to TRBJ1-2; no firm D call. Germline V gene sequence: CDR1 LGHNA, CDR2 YNFKEQ. The V gene lost 0 bases and the J gene lost 6 bases, with 14 bases spanning the gap. The CDR3 spans 15 residues.